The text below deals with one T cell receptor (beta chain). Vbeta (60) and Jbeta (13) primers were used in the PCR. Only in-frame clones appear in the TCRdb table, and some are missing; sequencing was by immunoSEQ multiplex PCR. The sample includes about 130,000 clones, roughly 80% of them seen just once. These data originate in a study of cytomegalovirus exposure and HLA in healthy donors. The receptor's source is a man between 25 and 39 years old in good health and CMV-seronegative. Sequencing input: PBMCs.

Here the CDR3 reads CASSLLSGTNTDTQYF. The CDR3, as DNA: TGCGCCAGCAGCTTGTTGTCGGGAACCAACACAGATACGCAGTATTTT. The chain combines TRBV5-1 with TRBJ2-3, with a possible D match to TRBD2 (5 bases). This CDR3 comprises 16 residues. Deletions cut 1 base from V and 2 bases from J, with 14 bases between. In germline, CDR1 is SGHRS, CDR2 YFSETQ.